This T cell receptor beta chain was sequenced in a study of OX40 agonist ivuxolimab in advanced cancers. Repertoires were generated with immunoSEQ multiplex PCR, while TCRdb's copy carries only in-frame clones and drops some. The sample has 68,000 or so clones; approximately 81% are singletons. Germline CDR1 reads SGDLS; CDR2 reads YYNGEE. The CDR3 runs 14 residues. V dropped 4 bases and J dropped 12 bases, with 20 bases sitting between them. The sample in question was CD4+ or CD8+ T cells sorted from blood, obtained in a trial of the OX40 agonist ivuxolimab. The clonotype originates from an adult with an advanced solid tumor such as melanoma, head and neck, liver or kidney cancer. The chain employs TRBV9 and TRBJ2-1, with D tentatively TRBD1 or TRBD2 (5 bases each). In DNA, the CDR3 is TGTGCCAGCAGCCCCCGAGATGGGGACCAGGGGCAGTTCTTC. Encoded protein: CASSPRDGDQGQFF.